This TCR beta chain came from a study of radiotherapy plus CTLA-4 blockade in lung cancer. Whole-study context: An objective response was seen in 18% of patients, and disease control in around 33%.

Data came from immunoSEQ multiplex PCR; TCRdb stores just in-frame clones and leaves some out. The sample consists of approximately 70,000 clones, around 76% of them appearing once. Focal radiation was given together with CTLA-4 blockade (ipilimumab) to patients with chemo-refractory metastatic non-small-cell lung cancer. Study-wide points: The best prediction of response reportedly came from early blood T cell clone dynamics, with interferon-beta.

This clone is a singleton in its sample. Its antigen is unknown. V was cut by 1 base and J by 6 bases, with 15 bases left in between. Per germline, CDR1 SNHLY and CDR2 FYNNEI. This CDR3 has 15 amino acids. The sample here was peripheral blood, taken from a patient treated with radiotherapy plus ipilimumab. The receptor comes from a human donor with non-small cell lung cancer whose response to radiotherapy plus ipilimumab could not be evaluated. Some clones in this sample may be carry-over from other donors' samples. J is TRBJ1-2 and V is TRBV2; tentative D call: TRBD1 (5 bases). In DNA, the CDR3 is TGTGCCAGCAGTGAAGTTAGGGGAAGTACGCATGGCTACACCTTC. Translating gives CASSEVRGSTHGYTF.